These 15 T cell receptor beta chains share one sample of origin, sequenced in a study of CD8 T cells in ankylosing spondylitis. TCRdb re-called the 5' RACE reads through MiXCR, storing one row per CDR3 protein. The sample has approximately 220,000 distinct CDR3 sequences, around 24% seen once. Sequencing was carried out using blood, either unsorted or a sorted T cell fraction (not recorded which). The receptors originated from a male donor with ankylosing spondylitis or in good health (not recorded which).

This clonotype turned up a few times. The rearrangement links TRBV5-1 to TRBJ1-6, with D hard to call. Germline values: CDR1 SGHRS, CDR2 YFSETQ. V was pared by 0 bases and J by 7 bases, with 5 bases between. This CDR3 spans 13 amino acids. The CDR3 nucleotides read TGCGCCAGCAGCTTGGATGGGAATTCACCCCTCCACTTT. Protein: CASSLDGNSPLHF.

In its sample, this clonotype was seen many times. The chain carries TRBV7-8 and TRBJ1-5, with a weak D call TRBD1 (6 bases). The CDR3 length is 18 residues. From germline, CDR1 is SGHVS and CDR2 FQNEAQ. Trimming removed 2 bases from V and 3 bases from J, with 20 bases in between. The CDR3 DNA is TGTGCCAGCAGCTTACGGCCGGGGGGCGGGGTGGACAATCAGCCCCAGCATTTT. It translates to CASSLRPGGGVDNQPQHF.

This clonotype was counted at least ten times. The chain is built from TRBV15 and TRBJ2-4, with D perhaps TRBD2 (6 bases). V dropped 1 base and J dropped 0 bases, with 7 bases sitting between them. Per the germline V gene, CDR1 is LNHNV and CDR2 is YYDKDF (reference sequence). The CDR3 contains 15 residues. The CDR3 loop reads CATSRAGLAKNIQYF. CDR3 nucleotides: TGTGCCACCAGCAGAGCGGGACTAGCCAAAAACATTCAGTACTTC.

This clonotype has at least ten counts. The V gene is TRBV20-1, the J gene TRBJ1-6, with a weak D call TRBD1 (6 bases). The CDR3 contains 16 residues. Trimming shortened V by 4 bases and J by 0 bases, and 13 bases separated the two germline ends. Germline lookup yields CDR1 DFQATT and CDR2 SNEGSKA (reference sequence). CDR3 nucleotide sequence: TGCAGTGCTATTCCAGGGGTTAGCTCCTATAATTCACCCCTCCACTTT. It is translated as CSAIPGVSSYNSPLHF.

This clonotype appeared a few times. This sequence joins TRBV20-1 and TRBJ2-7; 14 bases are shared with TRBD2. Germline V gene data show CDR1 as DFQATT and CDR2 as SNEGSKA (reference sequence). CDR3 length: 17 residues. After removal of 6 bases from V and 3 bases from J, the junction contained 13 bases not matched to a gene. CDR3 sequence reads: CSAPPSGTSGSFYEQYF. As DNA, the CDR3 is TGCAGTGCCCCCCCTTCCGGGACTAGCGGGAGTTTCTACGAGCAGTACTTC.

This clonotype was seen at least ten times. The V gene is TRBV7-2, the J gene TRBJ2-7, with D possibly matching TRBD2 (5 bases). Looked up from germline, CDR1 is SGHTA and CDR2 is FQGNSA. The CDR3 runs 13 residues. Trimming took off 1 base at V and 3 bases at J, with 7 bases between the two ends. The CDR3 DNA sequence: TGTGCCAGCAGCTTAGAGGCGGGCTACGAGCAGTACTTC. Protein product: CASSLEAGYEQYF.

This clonotype was observed at least ten times. The V gene is TRBV25-1, the J gene TRBJ2-2; D remains unclear. The CDR3 sequence is 15 residues long. The ends were cut back, 1 base at V and 7 bases at J, with 13 bases in the middle. Germline CDR1 and CDR2: MGHDK and SYGVNS. CDR3 loop: CASSESSGRVGELFF. The CDR3 DNA reads TGTGCCAGCAGTGAATCATCAGGTCGGGTCGGGGAGCTGTTTTTT.

The sample holds many counts of this clonotype. The chain recombines TRBV10-2 with TRBJ2-2; TRBD1 matches at 7 bases. CDR3 length: 16 residues. Germline CDR1 WSHSY, CDR2 SAAADI. V trimming: 1 base; J trimming: 5 bases; junction bases outside the gene matches: 7. The CDR3 sequence: CASSEWQGDWTGELFF. The CDR3, as DNA: TGCGCCAGCAGTGAGTGGCAGGGGGATTGGACCGGGGAGCTGTTTTTT.

This clonotype was observed a few times. The chain recombines TRBV4-3 with TRBJ2-6; TRBD1 is a possible D gene (6 bases). The germline CDR1 and CDR2 sequences are LGHNA and YSLEER. V lost 2 bases and J 1 base, leaving 21 bases between the germline ends. The CDR3 is 20 amino acids. CDR3 nucleotide sequence: TGCGCCAGCAGCCAAACCCGCGAACAGGGCTCCTATTCTGGGGCCAACGTCCTGACTTTC. It is translated as CASSQTREQGSYSGANVLTF.

This clonotype was counted many times. The J gene is TRBJ2-5, the V gene TRBV20-1; the match to TRBD1 covers 10 bases. J gave up 0 bases and V 6 bases, and 4 bases lay outside the gene matches. Germline-derived CDR1 and CDR2 are DFQATT and SNEGSKA (reference sequence). The CDR3 totals 14 residues. The CDR3 DNA sequence: TGCAGTGCCAAGGGACAGGGGTACCAAGAGACCCAGTACTTC. It codes for CSAKGQGYQETQYF.

The V gene is TRBV5-1, the J gene TRBJ2-1, with TRBD2 identical over 14 bases. From germline, CDR1 is SGHRS and CDR2 YFSETQ. The length of the CDR3 is 19 residues. The V gene end was trimmed by 1 base and the J gene end by 0 bases; junction bases not matched to a gene: 6. DNA of the CDR3: TGCGCCAGCAGCTTGAGGACTAGCGGGAGGACGGTCTCCTACAATGAGCAGTTCTTC. It specifies CASSLRTSGRTVSYNEQFF.

V usage is TRBV10-3 and J usage is TRBJ2-1, with TRBD2 identical over 8 bases. V shed 5 bases and J 4 bases; nucleotides not matched to a gene: 10. The CDR3 totals 16 residues. The germline CDR1 and CDR2 sequences are ENHRY and SYGVKD. The chain's CDR3 is CAISTPAGDLYNEQFF. The CDR3 nucleotides read TGTGCCATCAGTACCCCAGCGGGGGATCTATACAATGAGCAGTTCTTC.

This rearrangement joins TRBV29-1 to TRBJ2-1; weak D call: TRBD1 (6 bases). Germline CDR1 and CDR2: SQVTM and ANQGSEA. The CDR3 consists of 16 residues. V lost 8 bases and J 8 bases, leaving 28 bases between the germline ends. This CDR3 is CSSASLRRNRADEQFF. CDR3 coding DNA: TGCAGCTCTGCCTCGCTAAGACGGAACAGGGCCGATGAGCAGTTCTTC.

This clonotype was seen at least ten times. The chain couples TRBV20-1 to TRBJ2-5; D remains unclear. Germline CDR1 is DFQATT and CDR2 is SNEGSKA (reference sequence). This CDR3 has 14 amino acids. Trimming cost V 3 bases and J 3 bases, with 14 bases left between them. The CDR3 sequence is CSARPSGAEETQYF. In DNA, the CDR3 is TGCAGTGCTAGGCCCTCCGGAGCCGAAGAGACCCAGTACTTC.

This clonotype showed up just a few times. The V call is TRBV12-3 or TRBV12-4, the J call TRBJ2-7; TRBD2 matches at 10 bases. The V gene end was trimmed by 8 bases and the J gene end by 5 bases; junction bases not matched to a gene: 24. The CDR3 runs to 19 residues. The DNA for the CDR3 is TGTGCCAGCCCTCTTAAGACGAGAGAAAAGGGGCTAGCGGGAGACGAGCAGTACTTC. Its protein product is CASPLKTREKGLAGDEQYF.